The TCR beta chain described here comes from a study of T cell clonality in common variable immunodeficiency. This table comes from immunoSEQ multiplex PCR, and its TCRdb copy is limited to in-frame clones, with some not included. The repertoire has about 39,000 clones, none seen only once; the ten largest take around 3%. The study, taken as a whole, reports: Common variable immunodeficiency TCR beta sequences reportedly had fewer deletions and N-nucleotide insertions. CVID subjects had higher TCRbeta clonality than healthy controls, most marked in about a third. What drives increased CVID clonality needs T cell subpopulation sequencing.

Many counts were recorded for this clone. Its specificity is not known. The sequence came from a person aged 18 to 70 in good health. The specimen was peripheral blood mononuclear cells.

This chain's CDR3 is CASSYQTSGSPYEQYF. The sequenced part of the CDR3 DNA is TGTGCCAGCAGTTACCAGACTAGCGGGAGCCCCTACGAG. This chain links TRBV28 with TRBJ2-7, with TRBD2 matching 12 bases. The read is 3 residues too short to cover the CDR3 end, so that end is filled in from the germline J gene. CDR1 is MDHEN and CDR2 is SYDVKM in the germline V gene. Trimming at V came to 4 bases and at J to 2 bases, leaving 6 bases not matched to a gene. CDR3 length equals 16 residues.